These 20 T cell receptor beta chains were all obtained from the same sample, sequenced in a study of T cells in localized non-small cell lung cancer. Libraries were prepared by immunoSEQ multiplex PCR; TCRdb keeps only in-frame clonotypes and omits some of them. The table lists approximately 30,000 clones, 93% of them singletons, with around 8% in the top ten. The material sequenced was peripheral blood, taken before any cancer treatment. Receptors originate from a female donor over 55 with stage I lung adenocarcinoma.

The V call is TRBV6-5, the J call TRBJ1-2, with a weak D call TRBD1 (6 bases). This CDR3 has 12 residues. Per germline, CDR1 MNHEY and CDR2 SVGAGI. V gave up 5 bases and J gave up 9 bases, with 13 bases separating them. The CDR3 sequence is CASSEQGGRYTF. CDR3 nucleotides: TGTGCCAGCAGTGAACAGGGTGGCCGCTACACCTTC.

The V gene is TRBV20-1, the J gene TRBJ1-2; D is uncertain. Germline-derived CDR1 and CDR2 are DFQATT and SNEGSKA (reference sequence). V lost 1 base and J 5 bases, leaving 5 bases between the germline ends. The CDR3 loop spans 11 amino acids. CDR3 nucleotide sequence: TGCAGTGCTAGAGGGGGATATGGCTACACCTTC. Protein: CSARGGYGYTF.

Points on this clone: The sample has other DNA sequences that encode this CDR3 too. The chain links TRBV19 to TRBJ1-1, with D maybe TRBD1 (6 bases). Germline V gene lookup returns CDR1 LNHDA and CDR2 SQIVND (reference sequence). V lost 6 bases and J lost 1, with 12 bases in between. This CDR3 comprises 14 residues. This CDR3 reads CASSPDRWNTEAFF. In nucleotides, the CDR3 is TGTGCCAGTAGCCCGGACAGATGGAACACTGAAGCTTTCTTT.

This chain uses TRBV5-1 with TRBJ1-2, with 9 nucleotides matching TRBD1. This CDR3 contains 15 residues. Germline V gene data show CDR1 as SGHRS and CDR2 as YFSETQ. V trimming: 4 bases; J trimming: 4 bases; junction bases outside the gene matches: 8. CDR3 in amino acids: CASSTGDRVSYGYTF. CDR3 nucleotide sequence: TGCGCCAGCAGCACCGGGGACAGGGTGAGCTATGGCTACACCTTC. The variable domain in full, with the rest retrieved from reference TRBV5-1 and TRBJ1-2, is KAGVTQTPRYLIKTRGQQVTLSCSPISGHRSVSWYQQTPGQGLQFLFEYFSETQRNKGNFPGRFSGRQFSNSRSEMNVSTLELGDSALYLCASSTGDRVSYGYTFGSGTRLTVV.

The chain carries TRBV11-1 and TRBJ1-1; the match to TRBD1 covers 8 bases. The CDR3 totals 15 residues. V lost 4 bases and J lost 3; bases outside the gene matches: 7. Looked up from germline, CDR1 is SGHAT and CDR2 is FQDESV (reference sequence). The CDR3 sequence is CASSSDRDLHTEAFF. CDR3 DNA: TGTGCCAGCAGCTCGGACAGGGATCTTCACACTGAAGCTTTCTTT.

This chain uses TRBV9 with TRBJ2-3, with 14 bases matching TRBD2. This CDR3 spans 16 amino acids. CDR1 is SGDLS and CDR2 is YYNGEE in the germline V gene. V lost 4 bases to trimming and J lost 4 bases; unmatched junction nucleotides: 5. The CDR3 DNA follows: TGTGCCAGCAGCCCTAGGACTAGCGGGAGGCCAGATACGCAGTATTTT. Encoded protein: CASSPRTSGRPDTQYF.

V gene TRBV12-5 combines with J gene TRBJ2-2; D call uncertain. The CDR3 is 13 amino acids. Trimming took off 1 base at V and 2 bases at J, with 2 bases between the two ends. The germline CDR1 and CDR2 sequences are LGHNT and FRNRAP. The CDR3: CASGLDNTGELFF. Here the CDR3 DNA reads TGTGCTAGTGGTTTGGACAACACCGGGGAGCTGTTTTTT.

The table lists this clone with a count of one. The chain couples TRBV4-2 to TRBJ2-1; 8 bases agree with TRBD2. Germline CDR1 reads LGHNA; CDR2 reads YNFKEQ. The CDR3 contains 17 residues. After removal of 0 bases from V and 1 base from J, the junction contained 5 bases not matched to a gene. The CDR3 spells CASSQDSAGGSYNEQFF. CDR3 bases: TGTGCCAGCAGCCAAGATTCTGCGGGAGGTTCCTACAATGAGCAGTTCTTC.

Details on this clone: A junction boundary mismatches the germline segment, possibly from a read error. This chain uses TRBV7-7 with TRBJ2-7; 10 bases fit TRBD1. The CDR3 sequence is 16 residues long. CDR1 SSHAT and CDR2 FNYEAQ come from the germline V gene (reference sequence). Written as DNA, the CDR3 is TGTGCTAGCAGCTTATGTCGGGACAGGGGAGACTACGAGCAGTACTTC. Protein product: CASSLCRDRGDYEQYF.

The chain has TRBV10-3 and TRBJ1-1; possible D gene TRBD1, 5 bases. CDR3 size: 14 residues. Germline CDR1 and CDR2: ENHRY and SYGVKD. Between the trimmed V and J ends, which lost 6 bases and 1 base, there was a span of 12 bases. In nucleotides, the CDR3 is TGTGCCATCAGCGCGGGGGGGACGAACACTGAAGCTTTCTTT. Residues: CAISAGGTNTEAFF.

The chain links TRBV18 to TRBJ1-3; D remains ambiguous. CDR1 is KGHSH, CDR2 LQKENI, per germline. V was trimmed by 6 bases and J by 0 bases, leaving 15 bases between them. The CDR3 extends over 16 amino acids. DNA for the CDR3: TGTGCCAGCTCCCCAACCATACCGGACTCTGGAAACACCATATATTTT. Protein product: CASSPTIPDSGNTIYF.

This clone showed up just once. The chain employs TRBV7-6 and TRBJ2-1; D might be TRBD2 (7 bases). Trimming removed 5 bases at V and 10 bases at J, with 15 bases between. The CDR3 is made up of 13 amino acids. Germline V CDR1 and CDR2: SGHVS, FNYEAQ. The CDR3 sequence: CASSRGASNEQFF. DNA of the CDR3: TGTGCCAGCAGCCGGGGGGCAAGCAACGAGCAGTTCTTC.

The CDR3 DNA sequence: TGTGCCAGCAGCTTGGACAGGGGGGATCAGCCCCAGCATTTT. Its protein product is CASSLDRGDQPQHF. V is TRBV5-5 and J is TRBJ1-5, with TRBD1 matching over 8 bases. This CDR3 spans 14 amino acids. V lost 0 bases, J lost 5 bases, and 1 base stayed unmatched. CDR1 is SGHKS, CDR2 YYEKEE, per germline (reference sequence). The full variable domain, in which reference TRBV5-5 and TRBJ1-5 provide the parts outside the CDR3, is DAGVTQSPTHLIKTRGQQVTLRCSPISGHKSVSWYQQVLGQGPQFIFQYYEKEERGRGNFPDRFSARQFPNYSSELNVNALLLGDSALYLCASSLDRGDQPQHFGDGTRLSIL.

The chain is built from TRBV27 and TRBJ2-5; D remains unclear. V was cut by 2 bases and J by 4 bases, with 8 bases left in between. CDR1 is MNHEY and CDR2 is SMNVEV in the germline V gene (reference sequence). CDR3 length equals 13 residues. DNA of the CDR3: TGTGCCAGCAGTTTAAGCTTACGAGAGACCCAGTACTTC. It codes for CASSLSLRETQYF.

The chain is built from TRBV5-4 and TRBJ1-2; D gene uncertain. V was clipped by 5 bases and J by 8 bases, with 19 bases between them. From germline, CDR1 is SGHNT and CDR2 YYREEE (reference sequence). The length of the CDR3 is 14 residues. CDR3 loop: CASSSDPTAPGYTF. In DNA form, the CDR3 reads TGTGCCAGCAGTTCGGATCCGACCGCGCCAGGCTACACCTTC.

V usage is TRBV5-1 and J usage is TRBJ2-1; possibly TRBD1 or TRBD2 for D (6 bases each). The CDR3 spans 15 residues. CDR1 and CDR2 (germline): SGHRS, YFSETQ. Trimming took 9 bases from V and 2 from J, leaving 18 bases between them. The CDR3: CANREELAPYNEQFF. CDR3 nucleotide sequence: TGCGCCAACAGGGAGGAGCTAGCGCCCTACAATGAGCAGTTCTTC.

V is TRBV5-6 and J is TRBJ1-5; 7 bases align to TRBD1. J was trimmed by 6 bases and V by 2 bases; bases with no gene match: 8. The CDR3 consists of 15 residues. Looked up from germline, CDR1 is SGHDT and CDR2 is YYEEEE. CDR3 loop: CASSFEGGRVQPQHF. The CDR3 DNA sequence: TGTGCCAGCAGCTTTGAAGGGGGCAGAGTTCAGCCCCAGCATTTT.

The rearrangement joins TRBV5-1 to TRBJ2-1, with TRBD2 as a possible D gene (5 bases). Trimming removed 6 bases at V and 0 bases at J, with 10 bases between. This CDR3 comprises 14 residues. In germline, CDR1 is SGHRS, CDR2 YFSETQ. The CDR3: CASNGESSYNEQFF. In DNA form, the CDR3 reads TGCGCCAGCAACGGGGAGAGCTCCTACAATGAGCAGTTCTTC. Supplemented by reference TRBV5-1 and TRBJ2-1, the full variable domain reads KAGVTQTPRYLIKTRGQQVTLSCSPISGHRSVSWYQQTPGQGLQFLFEYFSETQRNKGNFPGRFSGRQFSNSRSEMNVSTLELGDSALYLCASNGESSYNEQFFGPGTRLTVL.

The chain employs TRBV5-1 and TRBJ2-1, with 12 bases matching TRBD2. The germline gives CDR1 SGHRS, CDR2 YFSETQ. This CDR3 region has 18 residues. V dropped 8 bases and J dropped 6; count of bases not matched to a gene: 18. The CDR3 is CARGTRASGGAGGNEQFF. CDR3 DNA: TGCGCCAGGGGAACTAGGGCTAGCGGGGGGGCCGGTGGCAATGAGCAGTTCTTC.

V is TRBV2 and J is TRBJ1-3; D gene ambiguous. Looked up from germline, CDR1 is SNHLY and CDR2 is FYNNEI. The CDR3 has 14 residues. V dropped 4 bases and J dropped 2 bases, with 9 bases sitting between them. The chain's CDR3 is CASSAQLTGNTIYF. CDR3 nucleotide sequence: TGTGCCAGCAGTGCACAACTTACTGGAAACACCATATATTTT.